Each of the 21 T cell receptor beta chains below was sequenced from the same sample in a study of cytomegalovirus exposure and HLA in healthy donors (dated by TCRdb to 2016 to 2017). Libraries were prepared through the immunoSEQ multiplex PCR assay. For the multiplex PCR, a mixture combining 60 forward primers for TCR Vbeta segments and 13 reverse primers for TCR Jbeta segments was used. TCRdb took over this immuneACCESS table, retaining in-frame rearrangements with V and J assigned. Such tables are incomplete; in checked studies, under half of the missing clones stem from an unresolved V gene, and the remainder is unexplained. Present in this sample are approximately 73,000 clones, 75% of which were seen just once. 9.5% to 15% of the sample is in the top ten clones. Sequenced sample: PBMCs. The receptor set was obtained from a man between 65 and 85 years old in good health and CMV-seronegative.

The V and J genes are TRBV7-2 and TRBJ1-3, with D tentatively TRBD1 (5 bases). The germline gives CDR1 SGHTA, CDR2 FQGNSA. The CDR3 loop spans 13 amino acids. V was trimmed by 11 bases and J by 8 bases, leaving 19 bases between them. CDR3 protein: CASSGQGGYTIYF. As DNA, the CDR3 is TGTGCCTCCTCTGGGCAGGGCGGATACACCATATATTTT.

V gene TRBV28 combines with J gene TRBJ2-1; 7 bases fit TRBD1. V dropped 2 bases and J dropped 4; count of bases not matched to a gene: 2. The V gene's germline CDR1 is MDHEN and CDR2 SYDVKM. This CDR3 is 14 amino acids long. The CDR3 sequence: CASSLGTAYNEQFF. The DNA for the CDR3 is TGTGCCAGCAGTTTAGGGACAGCATACAATGAGCAGTTCTTC.

This chain links TRBV6-1 with TRBJ2-7, with 7 bases fitting TRBD2. This CDR3 contains 14 residues. From germline, CDR1 is MNHNS and CDR2 SASEGT. J lost 6 bases, V lost 3 bases, and 8 bases had no gene match. The CDR3 sequence: CASSDSASGGEQYF. In DNA form, the CDR3 reads TGTGCCAGCAGTGACTCCGCTAGCGGAGGCGAGCAGTACTTC.

The J gene is TRBJ2-1, the V gene TRBV5-1; 10 nucleotides agree with TRBD2. The CDR3 has 17 residues. With 2 bases clipped from V and 6 bases from J, the junction kept 11 bases outside the gene matches. Per the germline V gene, CDR1 is SGHRS and CDR2 is YFSETQ. The CDR3 DNA follows: TGCGCCAGCAGCTTTAGCGGGGGGTCCTTCGGGGGCAATGAGCAGTTCTTC. Translation gives CASSFSGGSFGGNEQFF.

CDR3 coding DNA: TGCGCCAGCAGCTTCCTGACTAGCGGCTACGAGCAGTACTTC. Translated: CASSFLTSGYEQYF. V and J are TRBV4-3 and TRBJ2-7; 9 bases are shared with TRBD2. Germline CDR1 reads LGHNA; CDR2 reads YSLEER. J gave up 3 bases and V 5 bases, and 5 bases lay outside the gene matches. CDR3 length: 14 amino acids.

V and J are TRBV5-4 and TRBJ1-1; weak D call: TRBD1 (5 bases). CDR1 SGHNT and CDR2 YYREEE come from the germline V gene (reference sequence). V dropped 4 bases and J dropped 5 bases, with 15 bases sitting between them. This CDR3 is 14 amino acids long. CDR3 sequence reads: CASSRIGGRTEAFF. CDR3 nucleotides: TGTGCCAGCAGCCGAATCGGGGGGAGGACTGAAGCTTTCTTT.

CDR3 DNA: TGTGCCAGCAGCCCGGGACAGGGGGCTAATCAGCCCCAGCATTTT. Encoded protein: CASSPGQGANQPQHF. The chain uses TRBV5-4 and TRBJ1-5, with TRBD1 matching 12 bases. The CDR3 extends over 15 amino acids. Germline CDR1 SGHNT, CDR2 YYREEE (reference sequence). V trimming: 4 bases; J trimming: 4 bases; junction bases outside the gene matches: 3. The full variable domain, rest sourced from reference TRBV5-4 and TRBJ1-5, is ETGVTQSPTHLIKTRGQQVTLRCSSQSGHNTVSWYQQALGQGPQFIFQYYREEENGRGNFPPRFSGLQFPNYSSELNVNALELDDSALYLCASSPGQGANQPQHFGDGTRLSIL.

The chain recombines TRBV9 with TRBJ2-6; tentatively, D is TRBD1 (6 bases). Per the germline V gene, CDR1 is SGDLS and CDR2 is YYNGEE. The CDR3 extends over 15 amino acids. V gave up 4 bases and J gave up 2 bases, with 10 bases separating them. The CDR3, as DNA: TGTGCCAGCAGCCCTCGACAGGCTGGGGCCAACGTCCTGACTTTC. Translating it yields CASSPRQAGANVLTF.

The chain is built from TRBV7-2 and TRBJ1-5; no firm D call. Per germline, CDR1 SGHTA and CDR2 FQGNSA. The CDR3 has 12 amino acids. The V end was cut by 8 bases, the J end by 4 bases, with 9 bases between. CDR3 residues: CASGGANQPQHF. The DNA of the CDR3 is TGTGCCAGCGGCGGCGCTAATCAGCCCCAGCATTTT.

There are a few counts of this clone. The rearrangement links TRBV5-4 to TRBJ2-1, with TRBD2 matching 7 bases. V shed 0 bases, J shed 4 bases, and the junction held 1 base outside the gene matches. Per the germline V gene, CDR1 is SGHNT and CDR2 is YYREEE (reference sequence). The CDR3 loop spans 14 amino acids. The CDR3 loop is CASSLASGYNEQFF. CDR3 DNA: TGTGCCAGCAGCTTGGCTAGCGGATACAATGAGCAGTTCTTC.

The genes are TRBV15 and TRBJ2-2; possibly TRBD2 for D (6 bases). The CDR3 loop spans 20 amino acids. Deletions cut 1 base from V and 4 bases from J, with 25 bases between. Germline lookup yields CDR1 LNHNV and CDR2 YYDKDF (reference sequence). DNA for the CDR3: TGTGCCACCAGCAGAGTGGGAATAGGGCGGAATAGCGGTCGCACCGGGGAGCTGTTTTTT. Its translation is CATSRVGIGRNSGRTGELFF. Full variable domain (outside the CDR3, taken from reference TRBV15 and TRBJ2-2): DAMVIQNPRYQVTQFGKPVTLSCSQTLNHNVMYWYQQKSSQAPKLLFHYYDKDFNNEADTPDNFQSRRPNTSFCFLDIRSPGLGDTAMYLCATSRVGIGRNSGRTGELFFGEGSRLTVL.

The chain carries TRBV10-3 and TRBJ2-1; 15 bases match TRBD2. This CDR3 has 16 amino acids. Germline V gene sequence: CDR1 ENHRY, CDR2 SYGVKD. The junction had 7 bases not matched to a gene; V was cut back by 5 bases and J by 8 bases. CDR3 region: CAISRTSGRVGDEQFF. In DNA, the CDR3 is TGTGCCATCAGTCGGACTAGCGGGAGGGTCGGGGATGAGCAGTTCTTC.

The chain employs TRBV6-5 and TRBJ2-7; 8 bases are a match to TRBD2. CDR1 and CDR2 (germline): MNHEY, SVGAGI. The J segment lost 3 bases and the V segment lost 2 bases, leaving 3 bases of the junction unmatched. The CDR3 is 14 amino acids. CDR3 amino acids: CASSYGREGYEQYF. The CDR3 DNA is TGTGCCAGCAGTTACGGCCGGGAGGGCTACGAGCAGTACTTC.

The chain is built from TRBV13 and TRBJ2-3; D is possibly TRBD1 (5 bases). Deletions cut 2 bases from V and 7 bases from J, with 13 bases between. The germline V gene encodes CDR1 PRHDT and CDR2 FYEKMQ (reference sequence). CDR3 length: 14 residues. CDR3 in amino acids: CASSLQGQGNTQYF. The CDR3 nucleotides read TGTGCCAGCAGCTTACAGGGCCAAGGGAATACGCAGTATTTT. Looking up the rest from reference TRBV13 and TRBJ2-3 gives the full variable domain: AAGVIQSPRHLIKEKRETATLKCYPIPRHDTVYWYQQGPGQDPQFLISFYEKMQSDKGSIPDRFSAQQFSDYHSELNMSSLELGDSALYFCASSLQGQGNTQYFGPGTRLTVL.

The genes are TRBV10-3 and TRBJ1-1, with D perhaps TRBD1 (5 bases). The germline V and J ends were trimmed by 8 bases and 5 bases, with 15 bases remaining between them. Germline lookup yields CDR1 ENHRY and CDR2 SYGVKD. This CDR3 is 13 amino acids long. The CDR3 reads CAISEGRATEAFF. The CDR3 region has the DNA TGTGCCATCTCGGAGGGGAGGGCGACTGAAGCTTTCTTT.

This clone occurred once. The V call is TRBV18, the J call TRBJ2-5, with a weak D call TRBD1 (5 bases). The CDR3 has 14 amino acids. V lost 6 bases and J 11 bases, leaving 22 bases between the germline ends. Per germline, CDR1 KGHSH and CDR2 LQKENI. The CDR3 protein is CASSLLQGSGEQYF. The CDR3 bases are TGTGCCAGCTCCCTGCTGCAGGGATCCGGAGAGCAGTACTTC.

V usage is TRBV29-1 and J usage is TRBJ2-1, with D possibly matching TRBD2 (5 bases). Germline CDR1 and CDR2: SQVTM and ANQGSEA. This CDR3 comprises 12 residues. The V gene lost 6 bases and the J gene lost 10 bases, with 16 bases spanning the gap. CDR3 nucleotides: TGCAGCGTGGAACGTAACCTAGCCGAGCAGTTCTTC. Protein product: CSVERNLAEQFF.

This clone has more than one count but fewer than ten. V and J are TRBV2 and TRBJ2-4; weak D call: TRBD2 (5 bases). Trimming cost V 7 bases and J 9 bases, with 22 bases left between them. Looked up from germline, CDR1 is SNHLY and CDR2 is FYNNEI. This CDR3 has 15 amino acids. The CDR3: CASILGVVQTGIQYF. The CDR3 DNA reads TGTGCCAGCATCCTCGGGGTAGTACAGACTGGCATTCAGTACTTC.

The chain links TRBV18 to TRBJ2-1, with 7 positions matching TRBD1. The V gene end was trimmed by 5 bases and the J gene end by 0 bases; junction bases not matched to a gene: 4. CDR3 length equals 15 residues. Germline V gene data show CDR1 as KGHSH and CDR2 as LQKENI. The DNA of the CDR3 is TGTGCCAGCTCAGCAAGACAGGGCTCCTACAATGAGCAGTTCTTC. Encoded protein: CASSARQGSYNEQFF.

This chain joins TRBV6-1 and TRBJ2-7, with a tentative D call TRBD1 (5 bases). The CDR3 spans 15 residues. The germline CDR1 and CDR2 sequences are MNHNS and SASEGT. V shed 3 bases and J shed 0 bases, with 12 bases lying between them. The CDR3 region is CASSELKGASYEQYF. In DNA form, the CDR3 reads TGTGCCAGCAGTGAGTTAAAAGGGGCCTCCTACGAGCAGTACTTC.

The chain couples TRBV28 to TRBJ2-3, with TRBD1 matching 8 bases. The CDR3 runs 18 residues. The V gene's germline CDR1 is MDHEN and CDR2 SYDVKM. V shed 4 bases and J 5 bases; nucleotides not matched to a gene: 17. CDR3 DNA: TGTGCCAGCAGTTCCGGACAGGGTTTTCATTTATTCGGAGATACGCAGTATTTT. This sequence encodes CASSSGQGFHLFGDTQYF. The variable domain in full, with the rest retrieved from reference TRBV28 and TRBJ2-3, is DVKVTQSSRYLVKRTGEKVFLECVQDMDHENMFWYRQDPGLGLRLIYFSYDVKMKEKGDIPEGYSVSREKKERFSLILESASTNQTSMYLCASSSGQGFHLFGDTQYFGPGTRLTVL.